This T cell receptor beta chain emerged from a study of control samples from healthy donors and cancer patients. Data came from immunoSEQ multiplex PCR; TCRdb stores just in-frame clones and leaves some out. Of about 130,000 clones in the sample, 92% were seen once. The CDR3 runs to 16 residues. In germline, CDR1 is SGDLS, CDR2 YYNGEE. V dropped 4 bases and J dropped 5; count of bases not matched to a gene: 11. The sequence was collected from a woman in her fifties or sixties in good health. What was sequenced was blood. The gene calls are TRBV9 and TRBJ2-2, with TRBD1 matching 7 bases. As DNA, the CDR3 is TGTGCCAGCAGCCGAGGGACAGTCCAATGGACCGGGGAGCTGTTTTTT. This translates into CASSRGTVQWTGELFF.